This TCR beta chain is from a study of blood T cell repertoires in COVID-19. Across the study: PBMCs, B-cell-depleted T cells, or T cells provided the cDNA or gDNA that made up the material.

Under the authors' procedure: Estimates of nucleated cell counts were drawn from the amplification of reference gene primers. TCRdb keeps only in-frame clones here, not all; method: immunoSEQ multiplex PCR. V, J and clone size are those of that table, while D and trimming were read from the DNA. The table includes more than 100,000 clones, about 85% detected once. This CDR3 has 12 residues. In germline, CDR1 is SGHTA, CDR2 FQGTGA. The trim removed 5 bases at V and 6 bases at J, leaving 3 bases unmatched. The sequencing input was peripheral blood. The V gene is TRBV7-3, the J gene TRBJ1-2; 7 bases are shared with TRBD1. This sequence originates from a man in his forties or fifties in a cohort sampled during active COVID-19. Here the CDR3 DNA reads TGTGCCAGCAGCGCAGACAGGGATGGCTACACCTTC. It specifies CASSADRDGYTF.